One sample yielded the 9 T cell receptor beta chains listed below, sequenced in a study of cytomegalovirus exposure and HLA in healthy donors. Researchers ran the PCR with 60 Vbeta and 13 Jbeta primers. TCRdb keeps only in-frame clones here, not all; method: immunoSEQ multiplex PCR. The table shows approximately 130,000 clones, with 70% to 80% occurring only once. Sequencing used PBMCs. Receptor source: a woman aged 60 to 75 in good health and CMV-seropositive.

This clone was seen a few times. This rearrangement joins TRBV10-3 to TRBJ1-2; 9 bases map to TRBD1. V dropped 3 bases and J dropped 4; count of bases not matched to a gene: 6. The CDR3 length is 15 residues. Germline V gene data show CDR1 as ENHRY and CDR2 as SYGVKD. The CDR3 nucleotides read TGTGCCATCAGTGACTATGGACAGGGGCCCTATGGCTACACCTTC. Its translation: CAISDYGQGPYGYTF.

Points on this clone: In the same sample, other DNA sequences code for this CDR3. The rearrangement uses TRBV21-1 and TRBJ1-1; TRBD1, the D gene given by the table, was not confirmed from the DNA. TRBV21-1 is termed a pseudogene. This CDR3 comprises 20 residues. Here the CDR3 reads CASSKRVKVWTGTPTTEAFF. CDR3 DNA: TGTGCCAGCAGCAAAAGGGTGAAGGTCTGGACAGGGACACCTACCACTGAAGCTTTCTTT.

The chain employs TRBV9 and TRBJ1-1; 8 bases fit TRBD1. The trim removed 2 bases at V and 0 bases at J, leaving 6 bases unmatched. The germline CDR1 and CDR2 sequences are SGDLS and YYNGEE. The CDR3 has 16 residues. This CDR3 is CASSVAGQGLNTEAFF. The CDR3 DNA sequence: TGTGCCAGCAGCGTCGCCGGACAGGGTTTGAACACTGAAGCTTTCTTT.

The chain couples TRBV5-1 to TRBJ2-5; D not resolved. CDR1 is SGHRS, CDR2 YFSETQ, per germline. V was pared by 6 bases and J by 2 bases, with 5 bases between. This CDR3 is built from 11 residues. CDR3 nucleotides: TGCGCCAGCACCCAACAAGAGACCCAGTACTTC. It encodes CASTQQETQYF.

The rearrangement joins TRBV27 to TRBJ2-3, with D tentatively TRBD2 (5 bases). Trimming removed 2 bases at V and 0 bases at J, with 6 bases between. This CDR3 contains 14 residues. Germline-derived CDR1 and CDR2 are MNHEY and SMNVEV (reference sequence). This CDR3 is CASSLRDSTDTQYF. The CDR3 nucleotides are TGTGCCAGCAGTTTACGGGATAGCACAGATACGCAGTATTTT.

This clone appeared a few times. The CDR3 protein is CASSLGQGANNSPLHF. Here the CDR3 DNA reads TGCGCCAGCAGCTTGGGGCAGGGGGCGAATAATTCACCCCTCCACTTT. This chain uses TRBV5-1 with TRBJ1-6; TRBD1 agrees at 8 bases. After removal of 0 bases from V and 5 bases from J, the junction contained 4 bases not matched to a gene. This CDR3 spans 16 amino acids. Germline V gives CDR1 SGHRS, CDR2 YFSETQ.

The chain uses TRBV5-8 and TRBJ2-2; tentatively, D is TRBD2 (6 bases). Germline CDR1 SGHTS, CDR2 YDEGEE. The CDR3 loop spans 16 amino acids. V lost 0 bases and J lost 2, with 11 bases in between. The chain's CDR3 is CASSLEWGLNTGELFF. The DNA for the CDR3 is TGTGCCAGCAGCTTGGAATGGGGACTCAACACCGGGGAGCTGTTTTTT.

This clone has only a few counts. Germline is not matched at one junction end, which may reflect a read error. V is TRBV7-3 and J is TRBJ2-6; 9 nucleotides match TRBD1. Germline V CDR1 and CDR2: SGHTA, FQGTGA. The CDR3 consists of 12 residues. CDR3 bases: TGTGCCAGCAGCTTAAAAGGACAGGGGCTCTTTTTC. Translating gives CASSLKGQGLFF.

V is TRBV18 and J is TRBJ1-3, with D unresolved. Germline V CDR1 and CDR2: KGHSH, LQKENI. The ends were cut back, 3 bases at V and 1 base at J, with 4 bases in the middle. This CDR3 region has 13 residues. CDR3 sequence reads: CASSPVSGNTIYF. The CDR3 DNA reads TGTGCCAGCTCACCCGTATCTGGAAACACCATATATTTT. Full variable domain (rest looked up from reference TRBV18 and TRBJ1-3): NAGVMQNPRHLVRRRGQEARLRCSPMKGHSHVYWYRQLPEEGLKFMVYLQKENIIDESGMPKERFSAEFPKEGPSILRIQQVVRGDSAAYFCASSPVSGNTIYFGEGSWLTVV.